These T cell receptor beta chains were read from a single sample in a study of T-cell reconstitution after alpha-beta-depleted transplantation in children. TCRdb reanalysed the PCR reads using MiXCR and keeps one entry per CDR3 protein. The sample has 400,000 to 500,000 distinct CDR3 sequences; roughly 11% are singletons. The material sequenced was PBMCs from the stem cell graft donor, taken from the stem cell graft. These receptors were collected from a human donor who donated a stem cell graft to a child with acute myeloid leukemia. Both conserved end residues are part of each CDR3. D genes are given only for firm matches. Part of the rows lack a size; the others show once, few, many or a class for expanded clones.

CASSRSRWAANTGELFF TGTGCCAGCAGCCGTAGTCGGTGGGCGGCGAACACCGGGGAGCTGTTTTTT TRBV9 NA TRBJ2-2 NA
CAGSTSGSGLTNEQFF TGTGCCGGCTCGACTAGCGGGAGCGGTTTGACCAATGAGCAGTTCTTC TRBV30 TRBD2 TRBJ2-1 NA
CASSHPPGGDHEQYF TGCGCCAGCAGCCACCCCCCAGGGGGCGACCACGAGCAGTACTTC TRBV4-1 TRBD1 TRBJ2-7 few
CSASSGEETQYF TGCAGTGCTAGTTCGGGCGAAGAGACCCAGTACTTC TRBV20-1 NA TRBJ2-5 many
CASSLDGGYNQPQHF TGTGCCAGCAGCTTGGACGGAGGGTACAATCAGCCCCAGCATTTT TRBV5-5 NA TRBJ1-5 many
CSVESRTGGRNEQFF TGCAGCGTTGAATCTCGGACAGGGGGTAGGAATGAGCAGTTCTTC TRBV29-1 TRBD1 TRBJ2-1 few
CASSSGVNEQFF TGTGCCAGCAGCTCCGGGGTCAATGAGCAGTTCTTC TRBV7-9 NA TRBJ2-1 NA
CASSPLAGRNEQFF TGTGCCAGCAGTCCCTTAGCGGGACGCAATGAGCAGTTCTTC TRBV27 TRBD2 TRBJ2-1 NA
CSVAPGNTEAFF TGCAGCGTTGCCCCGGGGAACACTGAAGCTTTCTTT TRBV29-1 NA TRBJ1-1 NA
CASMSLRGRETQYF TGTGCCAGCATGTCTCTGAGGGGACGGGAGACCCAGTACTTC TRBV11-2 NA TRBJ2-5 few
CASSPSQGLAFNEQFF TGCGCCAGCAGCCCGAGCCAGGGACTAGCCTTCAATGAGCAGTTCTTC TRBV5-1 TRBD2 TRBJ2-1 NA
CASSHLQGPASTDTQYF TGTGCCAGCAGCCACCTCCAGGGGCCCGCCTCCACAGATACGCAGTATTTT TRBV7-8 NA TRBJ2-3 few
CSATPLAGVADTQYF TGCAGTGCTACTCCTTTAGCGGGAGTAGCTGATACGCAGTATTTT TRBV20-1 TRBD2 TRBJ2-3 few
CSAYRGSSTDTQYF TGCAGCGCCTACAGGGGATCTAGCACAGATACGCAGTATTTT TRBV29-1 TRBD1 TRBJ2-3 many
CASSPHGLAGGGTDTQYF TGCGCCAGCAGTCCTCACGGACTAGCGGGGGGGGGGACAGATACGCAGTATTTT TRBV23-1 TRBD2 TRBJ2-3 NA
CASSIGGYSNQPQHF TGTGCCAGCAGTATTGGGGGGTATAGCAATCAGCCCCAGCATTTT TRBV12-3/TRBV12-4 NA TRBJ1-5 few
CASSLVPTGTPHEQYF TGCGCCAGCAGCTTGGTTCCGACAGGAACTCCCCACGAGCAGTACTTC TRBV5-1 NA TRBJ2-7 NA
CSAGRSSGYNEQFF TGCAGTGCTGGGAGGTCGAGTGGGTACAATGAGCAGTTCTTC TRBV20-1 NA TRBJ2-1 few